This T cell receptor (beta chain) came from a study of neurological immune-mediated disorders. Study as a whole: Secondary progressive cases numbered 3 among the roughly 34 multiple sclerosis patients, while the other 31 were relapsing-remitting. Overall study findings and caveats: A possible signature appeared as one related-CDR3 cluster, in which phylogenetic grouping placed the repertoires of 18 of 34 multiple sclerosis patients.

Per germline, CDR1 KGHSH and CDR2 LQKENI. V lost 2 bases, J lost 3 bases, and 11 bases lay in between. The CDR3 extends over 15 amino acids. Unsorted libraries were prepared from 2 million PBMCs held at -80 C. Each CDR3 protein gets one entry after TCRdb re-called the 5' RACE reads with MiXCR. The sample lists 66,000 or so distinct CDR3 sequences, about 3.4% occurring once. This clonotype appeared many times. Its target is not known. This receptor was taken from a man in his forties with multiple sclerosis. V usage is TRBV18 and J usage is TRBJ1-5; no clear D. Sequenced sample: PBMCs. In DNA, the CDR3 is TGTGCCAGCTCACCAAATGAAGGGTCCAATCAGCCCCAGCATTTT. As protein: CASSPNEGSNQPQHF.